What follows is one T cell receptor (beta chain) and its context. The target antigen is unknown. Other DNA sequences from this sample encode an identical CDR3 as well. The CDR3 is made up of 14 amino acids. Deletions cut 3 bases from V and 5 bases from J, with 13 bases between. Germline V gene lookup returns CDR1 LNHDA and CDR2 SQIVND (reference sequence). These data come from a study of shared clonotypes between healthy human individuals. The study's findings and limits: For naive CD4 cells, roughly 5% of clonotypes were shared across a handful of donors.

CD45RO-negative cells were positively selected for CCR7, leaving out terminally differentiated effector memory CD45RA+ cells. Using 200 ng DNA, about 29,000 T cell genomes, the sorted-subset replicate PCRs were run. Profiled with immunoSEQ multiplex PCR; TCRdb holds only in-frame clones, not every one. The sample gives around 1,900,000 clones, just over 90% of which show up once; more than 1.5% is in the top ten. This TCR came from a man aged 18 to 29 in good health. Some clones in this sample may be carry-over from other donors' samples. Sequenced material: naive CD8+ T cells from PBMCs. V usage is TRBV19 and J usage is TRBJ1-1, with D maybe TRBD1 (6 bases). The CDR3 sequence is CASSIRGARTEAFF. In nucleotides, the CDR3 is TGTGCCAGTAGTATCCGGGGGGCGCGGACTGAAGCTTTCTTT.